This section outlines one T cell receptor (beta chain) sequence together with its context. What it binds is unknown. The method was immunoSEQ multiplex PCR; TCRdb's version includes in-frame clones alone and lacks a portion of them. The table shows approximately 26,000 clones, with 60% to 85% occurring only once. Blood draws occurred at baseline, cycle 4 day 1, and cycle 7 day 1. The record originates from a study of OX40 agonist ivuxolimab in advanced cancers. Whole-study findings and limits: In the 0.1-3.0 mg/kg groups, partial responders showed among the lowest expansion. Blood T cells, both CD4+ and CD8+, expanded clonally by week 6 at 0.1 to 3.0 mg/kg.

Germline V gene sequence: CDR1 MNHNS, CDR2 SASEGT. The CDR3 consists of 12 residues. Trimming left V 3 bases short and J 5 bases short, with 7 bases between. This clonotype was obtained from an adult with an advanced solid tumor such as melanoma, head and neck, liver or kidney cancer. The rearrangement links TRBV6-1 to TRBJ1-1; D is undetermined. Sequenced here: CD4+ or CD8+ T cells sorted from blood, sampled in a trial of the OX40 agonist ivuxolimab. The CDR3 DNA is TGTGCCAGCAGTGATGGAAGGACTGAAGCTTTCTTT. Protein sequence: CASSDGRTEAFF.